The T cell receptor beta chain under discussion was sequenced for a study of beta chain features in type 1 diabetes (dated by TCRdb to 2016 to 2019). Regarding the complete study: Mean age, gender distribution, total cell number and subset yield were not different between patients and healthy donors. A total of 85 million to 140 million sorted cells were examined across all samples, and a strong correlation was observed between cell number per subset and RNA yield. In the study, recently diagnosed type 1 diabetes patients and matched healthy donors were compared on the TCRB repertoires of their sorted circulating CD4+ T cell subsets. Regulatory and stem cell-like memory subsets were obtained from only 8 patients and about eight healthy donors, while naive and central memory subsets were obtained from all 30 or so donors.

Each donor gave one peripheral blood draw, averaging approximately 0.12 L, which was collected into heparinised tubes. Naive, central memory, regulatory and stem cell-like memory CD4+ T cells were sorted on a BD FACSAria II using a panel including CD45RO, CCR7, CD25, CD127, CD95 and CD27. Every sorted population had a purity above 98%. PBMCs were separated immediately by Lymphoprep density gradient centrifugation and were stained directly, without being cultured. So that batch effects would be minimized, each experiment stained and sorted samples in pairs, pairing one healthy donor with one patient. All of the isolated RNA was reverse transcribed with the High Capacity cDNA Reverse Transcription Kit, so expressed TCRB transcripts were sequenced. Deep immunoSEQ sequencing was applied to naive, central memory and regulatory T cell samples, giving an average of around 3.4 million total reads per sample. Sorted cells were lysed in RLT buffer, and RNA was extracted using DNase-treated RNeasy Micro or Mini kits according to cell number. To prevent cross-contamination, every cell subset was processed on its own, while patient and healthy donor samples were processed together. The immunoSEQ multiplex PCR was used to amplify TCRB sequences from cDNA, yielding 87-bp fragments that span the CDR3 region. Sequencing of the amplicons was performed on the Illumina HiSeq platform. In the source study's methods: PCR bias was computationally corrected using synthetic template baselines, reads within Hamming distance 2 were collapsed, and singletons that could not be merged were discarded. By aligning reads against IMGT, V, D and J genes, CDR3 length, and insertions or deletions at six rearrangement sites were assigned. Within each subset, clonotype counts were normalized to sorted cell number, and only after that were true diversity and Gini coefficients computed with the tcR R package. Repertoire sharing was quantified using the overlap coefficient calculated on TCRB nucleotide sequences. Out-of-frame TCRB sequences from naive cells were analyzed to stand in for the pre-selection repertoire. TCRdb carries this immuneACCESS record with in-frame sequences only. Its versions omit some clonotypes, under half of them owing to an unresolved V gene in the studies checked, with the rest unexplained. D and trimming were read from the DNA, whereas the V and J calls and clone size are those reported in that table. The sample data list 900,000 or so clones, and around a sixth of these were observed just once. About 0.025% of the sample lies in the top ten.

The germline V gene specifies SGHVS as CDR1 and FQNEAQ as CDR2. Trimmed from V: 5 bases; trimmed from J: 3 bases; junction bases lacking a gene match: 13. Spanning cysteine to phenylalanine, the CDR3 consists of 18 amino acids. Only the CDR3 DNA is retained, 54 bases long and in frame from the first base. Details on this clone: It has no known antigen specificity. Base qualities were left out, and no much larger clone turns up one base away.

What the research found in general, with its limitations: Shorter templates might have been favored by PCR, but patient and control samples were amplified and corrected together, so both groups would have been affected equally by any skew. The naive, central memory and regulatory TCRB repertoires appeared to resemble one another more closely among patients than among healthy donors. Fewer insertions and more nucleotide deletions at VDJ recombination sites were observed in patients with type 1 diabetes, implying thymic rearrangement abnormalities. HLA sub-analyses involved small numbers of individuals, so any influence of HLA type on TCRB rearrangement remained unresolved. Because cDNA was sequenced instead of genomic DNA, highly expressing activated cells could be over-represented, though the groups showed no difference in activation or CD3 levels. In all four CD4+ subsets, TCRB CDR3 length was moderately but significantly shorter in type 1 diabetes patients.

The chain is encoded by TRBV7-8 joined to TRBJ2-2; TRBD2 matches 9 bases in the middle. Specimen: naive CD4+ T cells from blood. This sample's cell subset or site label indicates: true naive CD4+ T cells. The sequence was collected from a woman aged 18-35 years in good health. The sequenced DNA is TGTGCCAGCAGCCCTAGGGGCCGCGGGAGGGCCGACACCGGGGAGCTGTTTTTT. Translated, it reads CASSPRGRGRADTGELFF.